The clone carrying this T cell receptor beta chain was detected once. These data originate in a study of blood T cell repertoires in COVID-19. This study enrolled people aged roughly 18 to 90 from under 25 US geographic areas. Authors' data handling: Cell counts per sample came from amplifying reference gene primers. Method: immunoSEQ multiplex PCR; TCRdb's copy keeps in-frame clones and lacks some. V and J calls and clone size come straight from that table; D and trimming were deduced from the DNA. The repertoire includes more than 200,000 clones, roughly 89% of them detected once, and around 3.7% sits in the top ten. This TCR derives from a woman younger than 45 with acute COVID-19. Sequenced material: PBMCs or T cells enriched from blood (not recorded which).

The chain's CDR3 is CASSAYDRVGSPLHF. The CDR3 nucleotides are TGTGCCAGCAGCGCATACGACAGGGTGGGTTCACCCCTCCACTTT. J is TRBJ1-6 and V is TRBV14; 7 nucleotides align to TRBD1. The junction had 10 bases not matched to a gene; V was cut back by 5 bases and J by 9 bases. This CDR3 region has 15 residues. CDR1 is SGHDN, CDR2 FVKESK, per germline.